This section outlines one TCR beta chain sequence together with its context. No antigen is known for it. The record originates from a study of shared clonotypes between healthy human individuals. General study results and limits: The small donor group covered limited genetic and exposure diversity.

Each cell subset's genomic DNA was divided evenly among several immunoSEQ plates. Method: immunoSEQ multiplex PCR; TCRdb's copy keeps in-frame clones and lacks some. The sample includes approximately 2,300,000 clones, around 92% of them seen just once. This CDR3 region has 16 residues. CDR1 and CDR2 from the germline V gene are SGHNT and YYREEE (reference sequence). V lost 5 bases to trimming and J lost 4 bases; unmatched junction nucleotides: 12. Sequenced input: naive CD4+ T cells from PBMCs. Subset reported: CD45RA+ positively selected. This chain connects TRBV5-4 to TRBJ2-3; 8 nucleotides align to TRBD1. The source of this sequence is a man aged 18 to 29 in good health. Some clones in this sample may be carry-over from other donors' samples. CDR3 DNA: TGTGCCAGCAGTCGCGCGGGACAGGCAGTCCCAGATACGCAGTATTTT. It is translated as CASSRAGQAVPDTQYF.